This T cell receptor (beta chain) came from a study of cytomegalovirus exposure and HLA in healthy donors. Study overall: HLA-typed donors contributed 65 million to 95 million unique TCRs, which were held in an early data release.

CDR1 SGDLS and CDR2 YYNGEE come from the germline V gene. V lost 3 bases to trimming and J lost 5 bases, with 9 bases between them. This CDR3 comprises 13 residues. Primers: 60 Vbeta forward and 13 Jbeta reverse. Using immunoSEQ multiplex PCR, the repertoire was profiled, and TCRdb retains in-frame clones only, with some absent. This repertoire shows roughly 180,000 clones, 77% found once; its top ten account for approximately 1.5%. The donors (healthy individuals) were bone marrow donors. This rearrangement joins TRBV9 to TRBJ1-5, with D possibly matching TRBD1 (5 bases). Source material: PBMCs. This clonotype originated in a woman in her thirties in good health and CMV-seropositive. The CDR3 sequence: CASSAQVDQPQHF. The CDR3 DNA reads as TGTGCCAGCAGCGCACAGGTAGATCAGCCCCAGCATTTT.